These 11 T cell receptor beta chains came from one sample sequenced in a study of cytomegalovirus exposure and HLA in healthy donors. 13 Jbeta primers and 60 Vbeta primers were used for the PCR. The data were produced by immunoSEQ multiplex PCR, yet TCRdb's version contains in-frame clones alone and is incomplete. The table shows nearly 110,000 clones, with 77% occurring only once. Material: PBMCs. The receptors were gathered from a male donor in good health and CMV-seronegative.

This chain connects TRBV5-1 to TRBJ2-7; 10 positions match TRBD1. The junction had 5 bases not matched to a gene; V was cut back by 3 bases and J by 2 bases. This CDR3 contains 15 residues. Per germline, CDR1 SGHRS and CDR2 YFSETQ. CDR3 sequence reads: CASSYPGQGTYEQYF. The CDR3 DNA follows: TGCGCCAGCAGCTACCCGGGACAGGGGACCTACGAGCAGTACTTC.

The chain links TRBV5-1 to TRBJ2-5, with 7 bases matching TRBD1. This CDR3 spans 15 amino acids. J lost 4 bases, V lost 4 bases, and 10 bases had no gene match. CDR1 and CDR2 from the germline V gene are SGHRS and YFSETQ. Written as DNA, the CDR3 is TGCGCCAGCAGCCCCTCGACAGGGTCTTCAGAGACCCAGTACTTC. The encoded protein is CASSPSTGSSETQYF.

This chain uses TRBV25-1 with TRBJ2-4; 7 bases agree with TRBD2. The junction had 11 bases not matched to a gene; V was cut back by 3 bases and J by 0 bases. This CDR3 contains 18 residues. Germline lookup yields CDR1 MGHDK and CDR2 SYGVNS. CDR3 DNA: TGTGCCAGCAGTGACGCCCGGGGCGGGAGTGGAGCCAAAAACATTCAGTACTTC. Amino acid sequence: CASSDARGGSGAKNIQYF.

The genes are TRBV25-1 and TRBJ1-1, with 10 bases lining up with TRBD1. From germline, CDR1 is MGHDK and CDR2 SYGVNS. The V and J ends lost 4 bases and 6 bases, in that order; junction bases with no gene match: 11. The CDR3 runs to 16 residues. The CDR3 here is CASSGRTGTGVPEAFF. The DNA of the CDR3 is TGTGCCAGCAGTGGACGAACCGGGACAGGGGTACCTGAAGCTTTCTTT. The variable domain in full, with the rest retrieved from reference TRBV25-1 and TRBJ1-1, is EADIYQTPRYLVIGTGKKITLECSQTMGHDKMYWYQQDPGMELHLIHYSYGVNSTEKGDLSSESTVSRIRTEHFPLTLESARPSHTSQYLCASSGRTGTGVPEAFFGQGTRLTVV.

This clone was seen a single time. The chain links TRBV9 to TRBJ2-3, with TRBD2 matching over 12 bases. This CDR3 is 16 amino acids long. After removal of 4 bases from V and 4 bases from J, the junction contained 7 bases not matched to a gene. CDR1 is SGDLS and CDR2 is YYNGEE in the germline V gene. CDR3 nucleotides: TGTGCCAGCAGCCCGCGACTAGCGGGAGACCCAGATACGCAGTATTTT. Translating gives CASSPRLAGDPDTQYF.

The chain uses TRBV9 and TRBJ2-5; 7 bases are shared with TRBD1. The V and J ends lost 0 bases and 5 bases, in that order; junction bases with no gene match: 7. Germline lookup yields CDR1 SGDLS and CDR2 YYNGEE. This CDR3 comprises 15 residues. In nucleotides, the CDR3 is TGTGCCAGCAGCGTAGATCAGGGGGTGGGGGAGACCCAGTACTTC. It specifies CASSVDQGVGETQYF.

The chain joins TRBV28 to TRBJ2-2, with 10 bases fitting TRBD1. The CDR3 length is 15 residues. Germline CDR1 and CDR2: MDHEN and SYDVKM. V shed 6 bases, J shed 2 bases, and the junction held 3 bases outside the gene matches. In nucleotides, the CDR3 is TGTGCCAGCAGATGGGACAGGGGTAACACCGGGGAGCTGTTTTTT. It is translated as CASRWDRGNTGELFF.

V is TRBV12-5 and J is TRBJ2-3; 7 bases are shared with TRBD2. Germline CDR1 is LGHNT and CDR2 is FRNRAP. V lost 0 bases and J lost 3; bases outside the gene matches: 18. The CDR3 is 20 amino acids. The CDR3 protein is CASGLVLTKLGGRITDTQYF. As DNA, the CDR3 is TGTGCTAGTGGTTTGGTTTTAACCAAGTTAGGCGGGAGAATAACAGATACGCAGTATTTT.

V gene TRBV27 combines with J gene TRBJ2-7; 11 nucleotides agree with TRBD2. Losses at the gene ends were 7 bases for V and 4 bases for J; bases not matched to a gene: 6. This CDR3 region has 14 residues. Germline assignment: CDR1 MNHEY and CDR2 SMNVEV (reference sequence). CDR3 sequence (DNA): TGTGCCAGCATTGGACTAGCGGGCCCTTACGAGCAGTACTTC. Translating it yields CASIGLAGPYEQYF.

The chain recombines TRBV5-5 with TRBJ1-2; 9 nucleotides align to TRBD1. The length of the CDR3 is 14 residues. Germline V CDR1 and CDR2: SGHKS, YYEKEE (reference sequence). V gave up 4 bases and J gave up 8 bases; unmatched junction bases: 9. The CDR3 sequence: CASSRPGTGKGYTF. The CDR3 DNA reads TGTGCCAGCAGCCGGCCAGGGACAGGGAAAGGCTACACCTTC.

CDR3 DNA sequence: TGTGCCAGCAGGGAACCAGGCCTGCTTGAGGAGCAGTTCTTC. It yields the protein CASREPGLLEEQFF. The chain employs TRBV25-1 and TRBJ2-1; unclear D gene. Germline V lookup: CDR1 MGHDK, CDR2 SYGVNS. This CDR3 spans 14 amino acids. V was trimmed by 6 bases and J by 10 bases, leaving 19 bases between them.